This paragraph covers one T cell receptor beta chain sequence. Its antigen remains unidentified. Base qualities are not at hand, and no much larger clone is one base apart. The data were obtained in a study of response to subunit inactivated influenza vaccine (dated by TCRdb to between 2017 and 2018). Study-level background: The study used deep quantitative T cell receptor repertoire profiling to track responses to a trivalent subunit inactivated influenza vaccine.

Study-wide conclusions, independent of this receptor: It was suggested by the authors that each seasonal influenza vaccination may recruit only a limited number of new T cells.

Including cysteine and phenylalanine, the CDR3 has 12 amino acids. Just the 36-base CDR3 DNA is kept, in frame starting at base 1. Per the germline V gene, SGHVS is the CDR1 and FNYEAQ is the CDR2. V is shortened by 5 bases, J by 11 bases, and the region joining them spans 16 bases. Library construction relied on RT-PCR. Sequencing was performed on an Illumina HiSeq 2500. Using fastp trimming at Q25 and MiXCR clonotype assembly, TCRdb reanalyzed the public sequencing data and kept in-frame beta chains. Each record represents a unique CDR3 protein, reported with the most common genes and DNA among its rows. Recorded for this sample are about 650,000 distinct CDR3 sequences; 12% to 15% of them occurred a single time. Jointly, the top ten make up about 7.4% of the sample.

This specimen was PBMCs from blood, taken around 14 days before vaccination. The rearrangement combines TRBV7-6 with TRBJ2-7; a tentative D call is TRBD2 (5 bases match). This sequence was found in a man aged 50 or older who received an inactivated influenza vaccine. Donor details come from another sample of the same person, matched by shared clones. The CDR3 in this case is CASSPGPGLEYF. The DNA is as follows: TGTGCCAGCAGCCCCGGTCCAGGACTGGAGTACTTC. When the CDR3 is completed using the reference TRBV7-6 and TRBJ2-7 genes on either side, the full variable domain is GAGVSQSPRYKVTKRGQDVALRCDPISGHVSLYWYRQALGQGPEFLTYFNYEAQQDKSGLPNDRFSAERPEGSISTLTIQRTEQRDSAMYRCASSPGPGLEYFGPGTRLTVT.